This TCR beta chain emerged from a study of T cell responses to AZD1222 COVID-19 vaccine. Turning to the study itself: Timing groups of about 4 and about 12 weeks for second doses were pooled.

Findings and caveats of the study: CD4 TCRs associated with vaccination spanned spike, dominating at 160-218 and 743-854.

CDR3 length equals 14 residues. Looked up from germline, CDR1 is WSHSY and CDR2 is SAAADI. The V segment lost 5 bases and the J segment 7 bases; nucleotides outside the gene matches: 8. Concerning this clone itself: Its target is not known.

Assay used: immunoSEQ multiplex PCR; TCRdb lists only in-frame clones, some missing. The profile shows under 120,000 clones, about 93% of them singletons. This clonotype originated in an adult in good health. The chain joins TRBV10-2 to TRBJ2-1; 7 bases are a match to TRBD2. The sequencing here drew on peripheral blood, taken on day 0 of AZD1222 vaccination. CDR3 DNA: TGCGCCAGCAGTCATCCGGGAGGTTGGAATGAGCAGTTCTTC. Amino acid sequence: CASSHPGGWNEQFF.